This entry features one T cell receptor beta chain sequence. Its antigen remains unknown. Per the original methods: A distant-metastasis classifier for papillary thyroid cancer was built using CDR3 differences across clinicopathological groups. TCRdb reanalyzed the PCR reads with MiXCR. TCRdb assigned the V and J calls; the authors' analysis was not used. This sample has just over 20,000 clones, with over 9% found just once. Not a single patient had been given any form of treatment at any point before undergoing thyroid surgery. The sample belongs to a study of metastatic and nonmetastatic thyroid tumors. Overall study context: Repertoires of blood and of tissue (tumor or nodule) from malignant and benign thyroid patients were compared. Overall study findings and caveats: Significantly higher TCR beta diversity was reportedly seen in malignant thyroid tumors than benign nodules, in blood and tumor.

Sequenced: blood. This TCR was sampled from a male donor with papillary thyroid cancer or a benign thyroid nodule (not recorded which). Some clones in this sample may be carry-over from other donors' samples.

The CDR3 sequence is CASSQSTGWGAEAFF. In nucleotides, the CDR3 is TGTGCCAGCAGTCAGTCGACAGGGTGGGGCGCTGAAGCTTTCTTT. The chain employs TRBV28 and TRBJ1-1; TRBD1 aligns across 7 bases. This CDR3 has 15 residues. Germline V gene lookup returns CDR1 MDHEN and CDR2 SYDVKM. With 5 bases clipped from V and 6 bases from J, the junction kept 12 bases outside the gene matches.